This T cell receptor (beta chain) stems from a study of T cell clonotyping in hematopoietic cell transplantation. Turning to the study itself: Recipients' pretransplant samples followed cytoreduction.

Indicated time point: recipient sample about 28 days before transplant, after cytoreduction. Profiling relied on immunoSEQ multiplex PCR, and the TCRdb table lists in-frame clones only, not all of them. The sample includes some 18,000 clones, 86% seen only once; the top ten take 8.4%. Germline V gene lookup returns CDR1 MNHNY and CDR2 SVGAGI (reference sequence). CDR3 length: 14 amino acids. Trimming removed 8 bases at V and 6 bases at J, with 17 bases between. This TCR was sampled from a man between 50 and 59 years old with acute myeloid leukemia. Some clones in this sample may be carry-over from other donors' samples. The material was peripheral blood mononuclear cells, obtained before stem cell transplant. The V call is TRBV6-6, the J call TRBJ1-5; D might be TRBD1 (5 bases). The CDR3 DNA is TGTGCCAGCTCAATCGGGGGGACTATTCAGCCCCAGCATTTT. Its translation: CASSIGGTIQPQHF.